One sample yielded the 6 T cell receptor beta chains listed below, sequenced in a study of a mutant IDH1 vaccine in newly diagnosed glioma. Antigens of these TCRs are unknown. Indicated time point: week 35, safety follow-up. Vaccinated patients received 300 ug of mutant IDH1 20-mer peptide per dose, with topical imiquimod. Sequencing used immunoSEQ multiplex PCR; TCRdb keeps in-frame clones, though not all of them. Of around 29,000 clones listed, more than 60% were seen once; the top ten hold just over 7.5%. This specimen was PBMCs, taken from a glioma patient whose treatment included an IDH1 peptide vaccine. The source of these receptors is a man between 45 and 60 years old with glioma.

The J gene is TRBJ2-7, the V gene TRBV6-1; D is unclear. Trimming took 4 bases from V and 3 from J, leaving 13 bases between them. CDR3 length equals 14 residues. Germline V CDR1 and CDR2: MNHNS, SASEGT. The CDR3 loop reads CASSVGPSGYEQYF. The CDR3 nucleotides are TGTGCCAGCAGTGTTGGGCCTAGTGGCTACGAGCAGTACTTC.

The J gene is TRBJ1-2, the V gene TRBV5-1; D not resolved. The CDR3 is made up of 13 amino acids. Germline assignment: CDR1 SGHRS and CDR2 YFSETQ. V was shortened by 4 bases and J by 4 bases, with 11 bases between the two germline ends. The CDR3 DNA is TGCGCCAGCAGCGAGCAGAGTTCCTATGGCTACACCTTC. This sequence encodes CASSEQSSYGYTF.

The CDR3 nucleotides read TGTGCCAGCAGCTTAGACCCCCCGGAGGGTGGAAACACCATATATTTT. As protein: CASSLDPPEGGNTIYF. V is TRBV11-2 and J is TRBJ1-3; no reliable D call. Trimming took off 0 bases at V and 3 bases at J, with 12 bases between the two ends. This CDR3 comprises 16 residues. Germline CDR1 reads SGHAT; CDR2 reads FQNNGV.

The chain has TRBV30 and TRBJ1-4; 7 bases match TRBD1. CDR1 GTSNPN and CDR2 SVGIG come from the germline V gene (reference sequence). This CDR3 spans 13 amino acids. The trim removed 1 base at V and 8 bases at J, leaving 4 bases unmatched. The CDR3, as DNA: TGTGCCTGGAGTGAGGGGGCTAGGGAAAAACTGTTTTTT. It encodes CAWSEGAREKLFF.

CDR3 sequence: CASRKQGNPYEQYF. CDR3 nucleotide sequence: TGTGCCAGCAGGAAACAGGGAAATCCCTACGAGCAGTACTTC. V usage is TRBV21-1 and J usage is TRBJ2-7; the table assigns TRBD1, which was not confirmed against the DNA. TRBV21-1 is a listed pseudogene. This CDR3 spans 14 amino acids.

The genes are TRBV7-9 and TRBJ1-2; TRBD1 might be the D (5 bases). CDR1 and CDR2 from the germline V gene are SEHNR and FQNEAQ (reference sequence). The CDR3 has 13 residues. V shed 6 bases and J shed 2 bases, with 10 bases lying between them. CDR3 DNA sequence: TGTGCCAGCAGGTCGGGACGGAACTATGGCTACACCTTC. It codes for CASRSGRNYGYTF.